The 23 T cell receptor beta chains below all came from one sample that was sequenced in a study of blood T cell repertoires in COVID-19. Profiled with immunoSEQ multiplex PCR; TCRdb holds only in-frame clones, not every one. Here the sample spans 88,000 or so clones, more than 75% being singletons. The specimen sequenced was peripheral blood. All receptors derive from a human donor in a cohort sampled during active COVID-19.

The V call is TRBV6-2 or TRBV6-3, the J call TRBJ2-3; 12 bases align to TRBD2. V was clipped by 4 bases and J by 4 bases; unmatched bases: 9. The CDR3 is 17 residues long. From germline, CDR1 is MNHEY and CDR2 SVGEGT. The CDR3 here is CASSLPTSGSVADTQYF. CDR3 bases: TGTGCCAGCAGTTTACCGACTAGCGGGAGCGTGGCAGATACGCAGTATTTT.

The chain links TRBV18 to TRBJ2-5; 8 bases fit TRBD2. Germline-derived CDR1 and CDR2 are KGHSH and LQKENI. The CDR3 is 15 amino acids. The junction had 7 bases not matched to a gene; V was cut back by 2 bases and J by 5 bases. CDR3 in DNA: TGTGCCAGCTCACCAAAGGGAAGCGGGAGCGAGACCCAGTACTTC. Translated, it gives CASSPKGSGSETQYF. Combining the CDR3 with reference TRBV18 and TRBJ2-5 gives the whole variable domain NAGVMQNPRHLVRRRGQEARLRCSPMKGHSHVYWYRQLPEEGLKFMVYLQKENIIDESGMPKERFSAEFPKEGPSILRIQQVVRGDSAAYFCASSPKGSGSETQYFGPGTRLLVL.

The chain carries TRBV29-1 and TRBJ2-2, with 10 bases aligning to TRBD2. Germline V gene lookup returns CDR1 SQVTM and CDR2 ANQGSEA. The CDR3 sequence is 14 residues long. V lost 4 bases to trimming and J lost 8 bases; unmatched junction nucleotides: 7. The CDR3 region has the DNA TGCAGCGTTGCTCCTAGCGGGAGATCAGGGGAGCTGTTTTTT. Its protein is CSVAPSGRSGELFF.

V usage is TRBV18 and J usage is TRBJ2-7, with D tentatively TRBD2 (5 bases). The germline gives CDR1 KGHSH, CDR2 LQKENI. V gave up 5 bases and J gave up 6 bases, with 14 bases separating them. This CDR3 spans 13 amino acids. DNA for the CDR3: TGTGCCAGCTCAGGACTCGACTTGGGCGAGCAGTACTTC. It encodes CASSGLDLGEQYF.

The V call is TRBV9, the J call TRBJ2-3; D unclear. This CDR3 region has 15 residues. Trimming removed 0 bases at V and 3 bases at J, with 11 bases between. Germline values: CDR1 SGDLS, CDR2 YYNGEE. DNA of the CDR3: TGTGCCAGCAGCGTAGAAATTCACGGGACAGATACGCAGTATTTT. Its translation: CASSVEIHGTDTQYF.

In this sample, this clone is medium-sized (0.01 to 0.1%). The chain has TRBV28 and TRBJ1-5; no firm D call. The V gene lost 6 bases and the J gene lost 9 bases, with 12 bases spanning the gap. The germline gives CDR1 MDHEN, CDR2 SYDVKM. The CDR3 spans 12 residues. DNA for the CDR3: TGTGCCAGCAGCGCACCCCGGGGGCCCCAGCATTTT. Its protein is CASSAPRGPQHF.

The V and J genes are TRBV11-3 and TRBJ2-1; 10 bases are shared with TRBD1. Trimming took 5 bases from V and 4 from J; bases not matched to a gene: 5. Germline V gives CDR1 SGHNT, CDR2 YENEEA. The CDR3 totals 15 residues. In nucleotides, the CDR3 is TGTGCCAGCAGCCAAGGGACAGGGGTGTACAATGAGCAGTTCTTC. Amino acids: CASSQGTGVYNEQFF.

The V gene is TRBV2, the J gene TRBJ2-5; TRBD1 might be the D (5 bases). The CDR3 spans 15 residues. Per the germline V gene, CDR1 is SNHLY and CDR2 is FYNNEI. Trimming took 5 bases from V and 2 from J, leaving 15 bases between them. CDR3 amino acids: CASSKGPLIQETQYF. In DNA, the CDR3 is TGTGCCAGCAGTAAGGGGCCGCTTATTCAAGAGACCCAGTACTTC.

The V and J genes are TRBV6-2 or TRBV6-3 and TRBJ1-1; TRBD1 matches at 8 bases. The length of the CDR3 is 13 residues. Unmatched junction bases numbered 6, after V lost 6 bases and J lost 6 bases. The germline V gene has CDR1 MNHEY and CDR2 SVGEGT. Here the CDR3 reads CASSLTGDAEAFF. CDR3 bases: TGTGCCAGCAGCCTGACAGGGGACGCTGAAGCTTTCTTT.

This clone appeared once. V and J are TRBV6-4 and TRBJ2-2, with TRBD2 as a possible D gene (5 bases). Trimming stripped 1 base from V and 0 bases from J, with 9 bases between. CDR1 and CDR2 (germline): MRHNA, SNTAGT. The CDR3 has 16 amino acids. CDR3 bases: TGTGCCAGCAGTGACTTCGGGGTTACGAACACCGGGGAGCTGTTTTTT. It yields the protein CASSDFGVTNTGELFF.

This clone appeared once. The chain combines TRBV18 with TRBJ2-7; TRBD2 is a possible D gene (6 bases). V lost 2 bases and J lost 2, with 13 bases in between. From germline, CDR1 is KGHSH and CDR2 LQKENI. The CDR3 runs 15 residues. The CDR3 region is CASSPSGWGTYEQYF. The CDR3 nucleotides read TGTGCCAGCTCACCAAGCGGGTGGGGTACCTACGAGCAGTACTTC.

This clone appeared once. The chain recombines TRBV3-1 (or the pseudogene TRBV3-2) with TRBJ1-1; TRBD1 matches at 7 bases. Germline V gene data show CDR1 as LGHDT and CDR2 as YNNKEL (reference sequence). The CDR3 runs to 15 residues. Trimming removed 6 bases from V and 5 bases from J; junction bases left unmatched: 12. CDR3 sequence (DNA): TGTGCCAGCAGTCTCCAAACAGCAGGGGGAACTGAAGCTTTCTTT. Residues: CASSLQTAGGTEAFF.

The gene calls are TRBV6-5 and TRBJ2-3; TRBD2 matches at 15 bases. The CDR3 is 14 residues long. J gave up 4 bases and V 8 bases, and 1 base lay outside the gene matches. Germline CDR1 MNHEY, CDR2 SVGAGI. The CDR3 nucleotides read TGTGCCAGCGGACTAGCGGGAGGGCCAGATACGCAGTATTTT. This translates into CASGLAGGPDTQYF.

The genes are TRBV4-1 and TRBJ2-1; 14 bases match TRBD2. V lost 3 bases to trimming and J lost 5 bases; unmatched junction nucleotides: 3. CDR1 is MGHRA and CDR2 is YSYEKL in the germline V gene. This CDR3 has 16 amino acids. CDR3 bases: TGCGCCAGCAGCCAGGGACTAGCGGGAGCCCACAATGAGCAGTTCTTC. Its protein is CASSQGLAGAHNEQFF.

CDR3 bases: TGCGCCAGCAGCTTGTCAGTCGCTAACTATGGCTACACCTTC. Translating gives CASSLSVANYGYTF. The chain couples TRBV5-1 to TRBJ1-2; D not resolved. Germline assignment: CDR1 SGHRS and CDR2 YFSETQ. Between the trimmed V and J ends, which lost 1 base and 0 bases, there was a span of 7 bases. The CDR3 is 14 amino acids.

The V call is TRBV19, the J call TRBJ2-7, with D unclear. V shed 5 bases and J shed 5 bases, with 13 bases lying between them. From germline, CDR1 is LNHDA and CDR2 SQIVND (reference sequence). There are 13 residues in the CDR3. Here the CDR3 DNA reads TGTGCCAGTAGTCCCGCCCTACCCGACGAGCAGTACTTC. Amino acid sequence: CASSPALPDEQYF. Variable domain in full (rest from reference TRBV19 and TRBJ2-7): DGGITQSPKYLFRKEGQNVTLSCEQNLNHDAMYWYRQDPGQGLRLIYYSQIVNDFQKGDIAEGYSVSREKKESFPLTVTSAQKNPTAFYLCASSPALPDEQYFGPGTRLTVT.

This chain links TRBV7-9 with TRBJ2-5; 11 bases map to TRBD2. The CDR3 runs to 19 residues. Germline V gene sequence: CDR1 SEHNR, CDR2 FQNEAQ (reference sequence). With V trimmed by 0 bases and J by 2 bases, 11 bases remained unmatched. The CDR3 DNA reads TGTGCCAGCAGCTTAGCCGTGCTAGCGGGAGGATCCTCGCAAGAGACCCAGTACTTC. It is translated as CASSLAVLAGGSSQETQYF.

The chain employs TRBV11-2 and TRBJ2-3, with unresolved D. Germline V CDR1 and CDR2: SGHAT, FQNNGV. The CDR3 runs 15 residues. The V and J ends lost 3 bases and 4 bases respectively, with 14 bases between them. The CDR3 spells CASSFLEVQSDTQYF. CDR3 DNA sequence: TGTGCCAGCAGCTTTTTAGAAGTTCAATCAGATACGCAGTATTTT. The variable domain in full, with the rest retrieved from reference TRBV11-2 and TRBJ2-3, is EAGVAQSPRYKIIEKRQSVAFWCNPISGHATLYWYQQILGQGPKLLIQFQNNGVVDDSQLPKDRFSAERLKGVDSTLKIQPAKLEDSAVYLCASSFLEVQSDTQYFGPGTRLTVL.

The chain couples TRBV9 to TRBJ2-2; D gene uncertain. The CDR3 sequence is 16 residues long. Germline V gene sequence: CDR1 SGDLS, CDR2 YYNGEE. The germline V and J ends were trimmed by 4 bases and 2 bases, with 15 bases remaining between them. The CDR3: CASSPTSRSNTGELFF. The CDR3 coding sequence is TGTGCCAGCAGCCCTACGTCGCGTTCTAACACCGGGGAGCTGTTTTTT.

The chain combines TRBV18 with TRBJ2-7, with a possible D match to TRBD1 (6 bases). CDR1 is KGHSH and CDR2 is LQKENI in the germline V gene. V was shortened by 2 bases and J by 0 bases, with 11 bases between the two germline ends. This CDR3 is 15 amino acids long. CDR3: CASSPARGYSYEQYF. In nucleotides, the CDR3 is TGTGCCAGCTCACCAGCCAGGGGCTACTCCTACGAGCAGTACTTC.

The chain carries TRBV11-3 and TRBJ2-1; a weak D match, TRBD1 (6 bases). This CDR3 region has 16 residues. Germline CDR1 is SGHNT and CDR2 is YENEEA. V shed 5 bases and J shed 6 bases, with 20 bases lying between them. The CDR3 spells CASSPPGDTDPNEQFF. The CDR3 region has the DNA TGTGCCAGCAGCCCCCCCGGGGACACCGACCCCAATGAGCAGTTCTTC.

This chain uses TRBV11-1 with TRBJ2-2; no definite D call. V lost 2 bases to trimming and J lost 3 bases, with 7 bases between them. CDR1 is SGHAT, CDR2 FQDESV, per germline (reference sequence). The CDR3 loop spans 14 amino acids. The CDR3 sequence: CASSLLDHTGELFF. CDR3 in DNA: TGTGCCAGCAGCTTATTAGATCACACCGGGGAGCTGTTTTTT.

V and J are TRBV10-1 and TRBJ2-1; TRBD2 might be the D (7 bases). Germline assignment: CDR1 WNHNN and CDR2 SYGVQD (reference sequence). CDR3 length: 15 amino acids. The V end lost 2 bases, the J end lost 7 bases, and 15 bases lay between the germline ends. The CDR3 bases are TGCGCCAGCAGTGAGCCGGGGGGCGAAAGGAATGAGCAGTTCTTC. Translated: CASSEPGGERNEQFF.